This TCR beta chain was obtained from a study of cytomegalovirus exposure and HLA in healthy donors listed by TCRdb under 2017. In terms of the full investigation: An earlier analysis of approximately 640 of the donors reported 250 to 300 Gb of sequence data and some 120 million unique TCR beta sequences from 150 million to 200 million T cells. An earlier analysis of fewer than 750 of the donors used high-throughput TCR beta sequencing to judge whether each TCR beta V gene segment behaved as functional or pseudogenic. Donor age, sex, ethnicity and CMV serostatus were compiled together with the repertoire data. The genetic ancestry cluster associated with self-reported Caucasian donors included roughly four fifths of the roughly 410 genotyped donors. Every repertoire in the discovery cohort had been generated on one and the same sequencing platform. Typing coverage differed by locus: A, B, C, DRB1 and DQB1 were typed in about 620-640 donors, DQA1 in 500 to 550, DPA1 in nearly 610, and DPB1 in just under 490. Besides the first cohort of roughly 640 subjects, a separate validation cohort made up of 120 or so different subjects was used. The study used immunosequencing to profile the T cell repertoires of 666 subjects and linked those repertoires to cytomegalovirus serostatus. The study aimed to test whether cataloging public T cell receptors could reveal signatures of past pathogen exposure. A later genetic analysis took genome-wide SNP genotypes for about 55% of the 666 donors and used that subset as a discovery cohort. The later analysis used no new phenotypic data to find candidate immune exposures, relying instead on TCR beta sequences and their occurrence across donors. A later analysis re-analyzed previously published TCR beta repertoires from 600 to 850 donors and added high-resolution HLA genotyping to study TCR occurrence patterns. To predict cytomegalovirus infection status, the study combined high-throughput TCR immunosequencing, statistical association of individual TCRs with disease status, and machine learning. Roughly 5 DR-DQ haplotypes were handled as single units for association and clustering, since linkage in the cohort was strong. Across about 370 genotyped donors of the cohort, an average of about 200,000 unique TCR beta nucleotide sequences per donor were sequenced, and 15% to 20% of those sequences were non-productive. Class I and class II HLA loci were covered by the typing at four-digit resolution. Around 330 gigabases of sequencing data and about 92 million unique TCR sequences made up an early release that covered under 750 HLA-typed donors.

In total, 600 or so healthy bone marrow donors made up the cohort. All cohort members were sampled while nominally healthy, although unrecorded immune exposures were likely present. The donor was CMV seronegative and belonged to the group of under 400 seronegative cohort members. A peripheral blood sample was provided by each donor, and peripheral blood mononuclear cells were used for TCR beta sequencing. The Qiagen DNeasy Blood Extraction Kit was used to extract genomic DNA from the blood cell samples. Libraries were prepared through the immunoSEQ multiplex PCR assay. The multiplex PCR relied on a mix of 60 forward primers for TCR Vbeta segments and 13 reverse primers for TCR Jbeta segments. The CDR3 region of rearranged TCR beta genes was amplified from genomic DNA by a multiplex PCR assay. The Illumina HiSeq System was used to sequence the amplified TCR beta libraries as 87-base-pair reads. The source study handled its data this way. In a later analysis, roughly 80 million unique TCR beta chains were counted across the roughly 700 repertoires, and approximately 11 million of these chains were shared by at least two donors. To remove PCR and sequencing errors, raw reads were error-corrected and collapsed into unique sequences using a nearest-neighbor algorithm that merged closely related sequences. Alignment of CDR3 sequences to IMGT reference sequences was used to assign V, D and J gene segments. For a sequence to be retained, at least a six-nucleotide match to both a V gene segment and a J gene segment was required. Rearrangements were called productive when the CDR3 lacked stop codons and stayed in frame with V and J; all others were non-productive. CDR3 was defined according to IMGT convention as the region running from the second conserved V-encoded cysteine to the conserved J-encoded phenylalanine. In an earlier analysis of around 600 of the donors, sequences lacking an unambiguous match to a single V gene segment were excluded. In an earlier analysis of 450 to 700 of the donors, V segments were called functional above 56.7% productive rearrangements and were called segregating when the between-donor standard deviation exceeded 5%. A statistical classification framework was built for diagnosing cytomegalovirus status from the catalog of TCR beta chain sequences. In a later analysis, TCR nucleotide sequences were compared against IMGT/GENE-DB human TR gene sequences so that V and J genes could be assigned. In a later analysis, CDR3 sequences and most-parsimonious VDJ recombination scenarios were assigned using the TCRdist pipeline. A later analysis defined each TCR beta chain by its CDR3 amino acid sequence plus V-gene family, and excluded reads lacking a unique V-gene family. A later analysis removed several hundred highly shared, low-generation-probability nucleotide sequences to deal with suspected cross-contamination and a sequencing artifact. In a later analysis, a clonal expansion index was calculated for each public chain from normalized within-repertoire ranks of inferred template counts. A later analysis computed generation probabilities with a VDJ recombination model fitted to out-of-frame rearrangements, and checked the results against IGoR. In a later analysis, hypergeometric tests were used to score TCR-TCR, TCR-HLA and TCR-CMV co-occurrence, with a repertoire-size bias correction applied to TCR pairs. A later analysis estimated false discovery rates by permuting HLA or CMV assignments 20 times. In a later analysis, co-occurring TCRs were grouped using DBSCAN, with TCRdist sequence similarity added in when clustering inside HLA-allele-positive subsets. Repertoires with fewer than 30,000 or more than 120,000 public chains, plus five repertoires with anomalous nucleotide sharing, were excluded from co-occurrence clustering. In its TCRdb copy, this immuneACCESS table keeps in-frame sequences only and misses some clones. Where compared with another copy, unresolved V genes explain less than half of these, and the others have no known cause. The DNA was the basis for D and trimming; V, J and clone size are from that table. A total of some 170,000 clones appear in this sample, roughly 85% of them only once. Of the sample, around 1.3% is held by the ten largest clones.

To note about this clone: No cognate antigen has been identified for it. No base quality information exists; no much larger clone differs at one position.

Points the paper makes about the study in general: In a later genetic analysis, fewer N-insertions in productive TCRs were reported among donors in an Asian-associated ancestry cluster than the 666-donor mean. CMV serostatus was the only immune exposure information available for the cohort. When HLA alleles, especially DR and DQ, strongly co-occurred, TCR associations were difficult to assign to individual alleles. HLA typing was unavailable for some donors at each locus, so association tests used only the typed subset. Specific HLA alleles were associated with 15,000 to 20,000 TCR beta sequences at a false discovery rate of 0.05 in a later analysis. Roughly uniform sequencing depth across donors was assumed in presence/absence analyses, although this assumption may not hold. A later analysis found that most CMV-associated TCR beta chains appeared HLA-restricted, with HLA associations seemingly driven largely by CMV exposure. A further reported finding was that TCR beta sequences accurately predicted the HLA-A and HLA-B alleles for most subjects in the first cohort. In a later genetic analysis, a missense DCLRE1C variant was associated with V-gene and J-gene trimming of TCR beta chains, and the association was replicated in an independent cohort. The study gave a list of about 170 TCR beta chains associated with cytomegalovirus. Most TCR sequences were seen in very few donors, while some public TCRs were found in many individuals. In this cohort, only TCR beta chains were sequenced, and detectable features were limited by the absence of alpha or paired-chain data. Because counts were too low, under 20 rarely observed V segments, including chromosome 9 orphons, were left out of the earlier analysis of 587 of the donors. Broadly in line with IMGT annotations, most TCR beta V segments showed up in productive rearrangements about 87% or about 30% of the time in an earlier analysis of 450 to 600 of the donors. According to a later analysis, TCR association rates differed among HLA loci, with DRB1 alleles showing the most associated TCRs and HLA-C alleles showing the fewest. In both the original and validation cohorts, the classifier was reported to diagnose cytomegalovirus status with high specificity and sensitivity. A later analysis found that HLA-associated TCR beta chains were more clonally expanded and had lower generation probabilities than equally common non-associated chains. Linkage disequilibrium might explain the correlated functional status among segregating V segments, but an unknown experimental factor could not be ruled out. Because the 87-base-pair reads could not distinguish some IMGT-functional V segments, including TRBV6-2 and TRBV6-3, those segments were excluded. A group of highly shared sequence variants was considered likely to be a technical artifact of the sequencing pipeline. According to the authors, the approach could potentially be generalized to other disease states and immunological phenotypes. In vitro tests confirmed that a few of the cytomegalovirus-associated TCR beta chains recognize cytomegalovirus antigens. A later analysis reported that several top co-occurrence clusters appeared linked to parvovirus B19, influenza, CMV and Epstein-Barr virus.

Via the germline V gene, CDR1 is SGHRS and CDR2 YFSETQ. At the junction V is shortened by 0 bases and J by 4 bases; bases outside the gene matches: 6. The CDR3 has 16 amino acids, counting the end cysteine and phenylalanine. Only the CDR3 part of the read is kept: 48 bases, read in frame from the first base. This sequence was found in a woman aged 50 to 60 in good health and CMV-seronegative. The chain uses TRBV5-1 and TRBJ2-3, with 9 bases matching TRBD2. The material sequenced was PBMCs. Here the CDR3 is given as CASSLDQAGGPDTQYF. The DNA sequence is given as TGCGCCAGCAGCTTGGACCAAGCGGGGGGCCCAGATACGCAGTATTTT.